The sequence of this T cell receptor beta chain was determined in a study of blood T cell repertoires in COVID-19. The method was immunoSEQ multiplex PCR; TCRdb's version includes in-frame clones alone and lacks a portion of them. The data hold 70,000 to 80,000 clones, with roughly 84% observed a single time. The CDR3 has 12 amino acids. Per germline, CDR1 KGHDR and CDR2 SFDVKD. The V and J ends lost 9 bases and 5 bases, in that order; junction bases with no gene match: 2. Material: peripheral blood. The gene calls are TRBV24-1 and TRBJ2-7, with 11 bases that match TRBD1. The clonotype comes from a human donor in a cohort sampled during active COVID-19. CDR3 amino acids: CATGDRGDEQYF. DNA for the CDR3: TGTGCCACCGGGGACAGGGGGGACGAGCAGTACTTC.